Following are 5 T cell receptor beta chains from one sample sequenced in a study of a mutant IDH1 vaccine in newly diagnosed glioma. Sequenced by immunoSEQ multiplex PCR; TCRdb stores in-frame clones only, minus some. The sample yields 60,000 to 75,000 clones, more than 65% seen once. Time point here: baseline, week 1 (first vaccination visit). Treatment given: pre-vaccination baseline after standard-of-care therapy. The source was PBMCs, collected from a glioma patient treated with radiotherapy, temozolomide or both. All receptors come from a man aged 45-65 years with glioma.

The chain links TRBV5-3 to TRBJ2-7; 12 bases map to TRBD2. TRBV5-3 is labeled an ORF, and its function is uncertain. The CDR3 consists of 16 residues. V lost 4 bases and J lost 1; bases outside the gene matches: 6. The CDR3 DNA follows: TGTGCCAGAAGCCGCAACCTAGCGGGGGGGTCCTACGAGCAGTACTTC. Protein sequence: CARSRNLAGGSYEQYF.

The chain links TRBV6-1 to TRBJ2-7; possible D gene TRBD2, 5 bases. Germline assignment: CDR1 MNHNS and CDR2 SASEGT. V was pared by 8 bases and J by 4 bases, with 21 bases between. The CDR3 extends over 15 amino acids. The chain's CDR3 is CASRRTLEGIYEQYF. CDR3 in DNA: TGTGCCAGCCGCCGGACTCTAGAGGGAATTTACGAGCAGTACTTC.

The chain is built from TRBV18 and TRBJ1-1; D ambiguous. CDR3 length equals 14 residues. Germline V gene data show CDR1 as KGHSH and CDR2 as LQKENI. V was clipped by 2 bases and J by 11 bases, with 18 bases between them. As DNA, the CDR3 is TGTGCCAGCTCACCAATCCGGTCGGCAGACGGGGCTTTCTTT. Protein product: CASSPIRSADGAFF.

This clone was counted a few times. The chain is built from TRBV5-1 and TRBJ1-1; maybe TRBD1 (5 bases). The CDR3 is made up of 14 amino acids. Germline CDR1 and CDR2: SGHRS and YFSETQ. V gave up 2 bases and J gave up 6 bases, with 14 bases separating them. CDR3 residues: CASSFRQGGSEAFF. The CDR3 nucleotides are TGCGCCAGCAGCTTCCGGCAGGGAGGATCTGAAGCTTTCTTT. The full variable domain, rest sourced from reference TRBV5-1 and TRBJ1-1, is KAGVTQTPRYLIKTRGQQVTLSCSPISGHRSVSWYQQTPGQGLQFLFEYFSETQRNKGNFPGRFSGRQFSNSRSEMNVSTLELGDSALYLCASSFRQGGSEAFFGQGTRLTVV.

V usage is TRBV9 and J usage is TRBJ2-5; TRBD1 is a possible D gene (5 bases). The germline CDR1 and CDR2 sequences are SGDLS and YYNGEE. The CDR3 loop spans 14 amino acids. With 0 bases removed from V and 5 bases from J, the gap between germline ends came to 11 bases. DNA for the CDR3: TGTGCCAGCAGCGTAGGGGGCTGGTCGGAGACCCAGTACTTC. It is translated as CASSVGGWSETQYF.